This TCR beta chain was obtained from a study of vaccination and CD4 T cells after COVID-19. Study background: A median of roughly 72 days (range 14 to 241) separated dose two from the taking of post-vaccine samples. A CEFX pool, an HIV-1 Nef pool, or else no peptide went into the control cultures.

Treatment given: roughly 11-day PBMC culture with coronavirus spike peptide pools or control peptides (ViraFEST assay). Half the growth medium was swapped for new IL-2 medium on days 3 and 7. With the Oncomine TCR Beta short-read assay, DNA from cultured CD4+ T cells was sequenced. TCRdb reanalysed the PCR reads using MiXCR and keeps one entry per CDR3 protein. In the table there are roughly 3,900 distinct CDR3 sequences, roughly a fifth of which are singletons. In the case of this clonotype: No antigen is known for it. An end of the junction differs from the germline gene, which may be a read error.

Study-wide results and limits: The cohort comprised relatively few convalescent patients, and no early post-infection timepoints were analyzed.

This CDR3 has 13 amino acids. CDR1 is MDHEN, CDR2 SYDVKM, per germline. The gene calls are TRBV28 and TRBJ2-7; a weak D match, TRBD2 (6 bases). Sequencing used CD4+ T cells from blood, cultured in vitro. This TCR was recovered from a human donor who had recovered from COVID-19. CDR3 loop: CASSLGRWGWSHF. The CDR3 DNA is TGTGCCAGCAGTTTAGGGAGGTGGGGTTGGTCGCACTTC.